This is a list of T cell receptor beta chains from one sample in a study of CD8 T cells in ankylosing spondylitis. TCRdb re-analysed the 5' RACE reads in MiXCR, keeping a single row per CDR3 protein. The table has 200,000 to 300,000 distinct CDR3 sequences, under 8.5% seen once. Input material: blood, either unsorted or a sorted T cell fraction (not recorded which). All receptors come from a female donor with ankylosing spondylitis or in good health (not recorded which). CDR3s include the opening cysteine and the closing phenylalanine or tryptophan. The D gene is left open where the match is weak. Where a row states a size, it is once, few, many or the class of an expanded clone; other rows omit it.

abundance	d_gene	v_gene	j_gene	CDR3aa	CDR3nt
many	NA	TRBV15	TRBJ2-1	CATSRDQGSGPYNEQFF	TGTGCCACCAGCAGAGATCAGGGTAGCGGACCCTACAATGAGCAGTTCTTC
many	NA	TRBV18	TRBJ2-7	CASSPRREEGNEQYF	TGTGCCAGCTCACCTCGGAGGGAAGAGGGGAACGAGCAGTACTTC
many	TRBD2	TRBV30	TRBJ2-2	CAWTPGLGVGELFF	TGTGCCTGGACCCCGGGACTAGGGGTCGGGGAGCTGTTTTTT
many	TRBD2	TRBV10-1	TRBJ2-7	CVSPGGYEQYF	TGCGTCTCGCCGGGGGGCTACGAGCAGTACTTC
many	NA	TRBV6-6	TRBJ2-4	CASSYLRGDIQYF	TGTGCCAGCAGTTACTTGAGAGGGGACATTCAGTACTTC
NA	NA	TRBV19	TRBJ2-1	CASNWGRTYNEQFF	TGTGCCAGTAATTGGGGGCGCACCTACAATGAGCAGTTCTTC
NA	NA	TRBV9	TRBJ2-7	CASSPSWTPYEQYF	TGTGCCAGCAGCCCCAGCTGGACACCCTACGAGCAGTACTTC
many	TRBD2	TRBV2	TRBJ2-3	CASRPTSGRYTQYF	TGTGCCAGCAGACCGACTAGCGGGAGATATACGCAGTATTTT
many	NA	TRBV7-9	TRBJ1-5	CASSPERGDGGYQPQHF	TGTGCCAGCAGCCCCGAAAGGGGTGACGGCGGGTACCAGCCCCAGCATTTT
NA	TRBD2	TRBV7-2	TRBJ2-1	CASSLDGTSATNEQFF	TGTGCCAGCAGCTTAGATGGGACTAGCGCTACCAATGAGCAGTTCTTC
many	TRBD1	TRBV20-1	TRBJ1-5	CSAKEDREGQPQHF	TGCAGTGCTAAAGAGGACAGGGAGGGTCAGCCCCAGCATTTT
many	TRBD1	TRBV27	TRBJ1-1	CASTPGQGRLTEAFF	TGTGCCAGCACGCCGGGACAGGGGCGGCTCACTGAAGCTTTCTTT